These T cell receptor beta chains were read from a single sample in a study of PD-1 blockade in classical Hodgkin lymphoma. The table came from immunoSEQ multiplex PCR; TCRdb's copy has only in-frame clones and leaves some out. The table includes around 65,000 clones, approximately 88% detected once. The starting material was peripheral blood mononuclear cells (PBMCs), obtained at baseline. The source of these receptors is a human donor with classical Hodgkin lymphoma. Each CDR3 is given with its conserved first and last residue. A D gene is named only where the DNA matches it firmly. Clone size is given for some rows only: seen once, a few or many times, or a class if the clone is expanded.

clone_size j_call d_call v_call cdr3_nt cdr3_aa
. TRBJ2-1 . TRBV5-5 TGTGCCAGCAGCTTGGAAATTCCCCCCAATGAGCAGTTCTTC CASSLEIPPNEQFF
. TRBJ2-1 . TRBV12-5 TGTGCTAGTGGCGAAGACGGCCGTGAGCAGTTCTTC CASGEDGREQFF
once TRBJ2-7 TRBD1 TRBV4-1 TGCGCCAGCAGCCCAGCAGGGGGCCCGGAAGAGCAGTACTTC CASSPAGGPEEQYF
. TRBJ2-5 TRBD2 TRBV5-6 TGTGCCAGCAGCCTGAGCGGGGGGGCCTGGGAGACCCAGTACTTC CASSLSGGAWETQYF
. TRBJ1-1 . TRBV19 TGTGCCAGTACCGTCGAGGGTCACCAGAACACTGAAGCTTTCTTT CASTVEGHQNTEAFF
few TRBJ1-1 . TRBV5-5 TGTGCCAGCAGCTTGGCTACGCAGGGAGAAGGCACTGAAGCTTTCTTT CASSLATQGEGTEAFF
. TRBJ2-3 . TRBV5-5 TGTGCCAGCAGCCGGGACCCCCGGTCGGGAGATACGCAGTATTTT CASSRDPRSGDTQYF
. TRBJ2-7 . TRBV7-7 TGTGCCAGCAGCTTAGATCTCACCCACTCCTACGAGCAGTACTTC CASSLDLTHSYEQYF
. TRBJ1-3 . TRBV19 TGTGCCAGTAGTCCGCGAAACCCCCTCAGGGTCTCTGGAAACACCATATATTTT CASSPRNPLRVSGNTIYF
. TRBJ2-7 . TRBV5-5 TGTGCCAGCAGCAGCATGGCGGGGGAGCAGTACTTC CASSSMAGEQYF
. TRBJ2-3 . TRBV7-8 TGTGCCAGCAGCTTAAGGCCTGGGACCACCAATGTGGAGAACACAGATACGCAGTATTTT CASSLRPGTTNVENTDTQYF
. TRBJ2-7 TRBD1 TRBV2 TGTGCCAGCAGTGATACGACAGGGGCCTACTCCTACGAGCAGTACTTC CASSDTTGAYSYEQYF
. TRBJ2-7 TRBD1 TRBV9 TGTGCCAGCAGCGTAGGACAGGGGAATGTGCCCTACGAGCAGTACTTC CASSVGQGNVPYEQYF
. TRBJ2-3 . TRBV7-2 TGTGCCAGCAGCGCCGATACATATACGCAGTATTTT CASSADTYTQYF